The clone carrying this T cell receptor (beta chain) was found a few times. TCRdb re-called the 5' RACE reads through MiXCR, storing one row per CDR3 protein. The table records around 98,000 distinct CDR3 sequences, roughly a fifth of them present only once. The data were obtained in a study of spatial heterogeneity in lung cancer. Study details: Where present, follow-up PBMC were sequenced a median of around two years after resection.

Time point denoted: blood at routine non-recurrence follow-up after resection. Germline loops: CDR1 SQVTM, CDR2 ANQGSEA. The CDR3 contains 13 residues. With 7 bases clipped from V and 3 bases from J, the junction kept 3 bases outside the gene matches. The sequence derives from a male donor with early-stage non-small cell lung cancer. The sequences come from PBMCs, collected at follow-up. The gene calls are TRBV29-1 and TRBJ2-6, with 7 bases that match TRBD1. CDR3 DNA sequence: TGCAGCGGAGGGGGCTTTGGGGCCAACGTCCTGACTTTC. This codes for CSGGGFGANVLTF.